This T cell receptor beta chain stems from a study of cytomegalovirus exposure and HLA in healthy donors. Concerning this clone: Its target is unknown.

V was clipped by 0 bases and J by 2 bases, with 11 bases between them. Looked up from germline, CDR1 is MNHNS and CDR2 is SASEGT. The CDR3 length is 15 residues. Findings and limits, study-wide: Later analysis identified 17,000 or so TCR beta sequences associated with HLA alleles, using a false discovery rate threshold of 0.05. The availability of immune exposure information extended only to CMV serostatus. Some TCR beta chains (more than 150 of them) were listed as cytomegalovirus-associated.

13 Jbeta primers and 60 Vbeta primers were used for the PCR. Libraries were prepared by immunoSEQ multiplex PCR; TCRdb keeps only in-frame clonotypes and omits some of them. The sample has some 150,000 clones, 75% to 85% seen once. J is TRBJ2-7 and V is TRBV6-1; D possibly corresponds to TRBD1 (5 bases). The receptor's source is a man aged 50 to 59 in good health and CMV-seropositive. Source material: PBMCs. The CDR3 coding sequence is TGTGCCAGCAGTGAAGCAGACAGAATAACCTACGAGCAGTACTTC. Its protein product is CASSEADRITYEQYF.